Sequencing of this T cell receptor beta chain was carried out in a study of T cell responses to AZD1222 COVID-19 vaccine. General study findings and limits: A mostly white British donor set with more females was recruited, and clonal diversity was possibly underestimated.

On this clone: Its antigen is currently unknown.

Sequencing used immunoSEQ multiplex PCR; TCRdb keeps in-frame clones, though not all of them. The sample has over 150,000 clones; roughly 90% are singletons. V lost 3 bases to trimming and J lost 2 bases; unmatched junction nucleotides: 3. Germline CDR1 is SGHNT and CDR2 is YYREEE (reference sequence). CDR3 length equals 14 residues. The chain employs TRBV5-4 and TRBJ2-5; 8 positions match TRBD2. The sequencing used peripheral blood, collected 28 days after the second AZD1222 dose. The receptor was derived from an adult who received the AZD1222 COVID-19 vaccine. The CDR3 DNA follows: TGTGCCAGCAGCTCTTCTAGCGGGCAAGAGACCCAGTACTTC. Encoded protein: CASSSSSGQETQYF.